Following are 13 T cell receptor beta chains from one sample sequenced in a study of T cells after yellow fever vaccination. From the 5' RACE reads, TCRdb called clonotypes with MiXCR, one entry per CDR3 protein. Found here are 400,000 or so distinct CDR3 sequences, around 20% of them singletons; the top ten hold 15% to 20%. The input for sequencing was PBMCs, taken before the yellow fever booster vaccination. These receptor sequences come from a man aged 18-30 years who received the YFV17D yellow fever vaccine.

This clonotype was detected ten times or more. DNA for the CDR3: TGTGCCAGCAGCCCAACTAGCGGGGTGTCGCAGTATTTT. As protein: CASSPTSGVSQYF. The V gene is TRBV7-2, the J gene TRBJ2-3; 10 nucleotides agree with TRBD2. This CDR3 has 13 amino acids. Unmatched junction bases numbered 6, after V lost 5 bases and J lost 10 bases. The germline V gene has CDR1 SGHTA and CDR2 FQGNSA. Complete variable domain (other parts from reference TRBV7-2 and TRBJ2-3): GAGVSQSPSNKVTEKGKDVELRCDPISGHTALYWYRQSLGQGLEFLIYFQGNSAPDKSGLPSDRFSAERTGGSVSTLTIQRTQQEDSAVYLCASSPTSGVSQYFGPGTRLTVL.

The gene calls are TRBV27 and TRBJ1-1; no definite D call. Germline V gene sequence: CDR1 MNHEY, CDR2 SMNVEV (reference sequence). The germline V and J ends were trimmed by 6 bases and 7 bases, with 15 bases remaining between them. The CDR3 consists of 13 residues. The CDR3 here is CASSSQVGGEAFF. The CDR3 region has the DNA TGTGCCAGCAGCTCGCAAGTGGGAGGTGAAGCTTTCTTT.

A few counts support this clonotype. The chain employs TRBV21-1 and TRBJ2-7; TRBD1, the table's D call, was not compared with the DNA. TRBV21-1 is reported as a pseudogene. This CDR3 has 14 residues. This CDR3 reads CASSRGQGAWEQYV. The CDR3 DNA reads as TGTGCCAGCAGCAGGGGACAGGGGGCCTGGGAGCAGTACGTC.

This clonotype was seen only a few times. V is TRBV15 and J is TRBJ2-2, with D possibly matching TRBD2 (5 bases). V lost 5 bases and J lost 8, with 15 bases in between. The CDR3 loop spans 14 amino acids. Looked up from germline, CDR1 is LNHNV and CDR2 is YYDKDF (reference sequence). DNA of the CDR3: TGTGCCACCAGCCCCCAAGGGAGCGCGGGGGAGCTGTTTTTT. Translation: CATSPQGSAGELFF.

This clonotype was picked up a small number of times. This chain links TRBV24-1 with TRBJ2-1, with TRBD2 matching 9 bases. This CDR3 region has 16 residues. After removal of 3 bases from V and 9 bases from J, the junction contained 11 bases not matched to a gene. CDR1 and CDR2 (germline): KGHDR, SFDVKD. The DNA of the CDR3 is TGTGCCACCAGTGATAAGCGGGGGGACAAGGCCACTGAGCAGTTCTTC. Protein sequence: CATSDKRGDKATEQFF.

The V gene is TRBV5-1, the J gene TRBJ1-6, with D hard to call. V was pared by 1 base and J by 9 bases, with 14 bases between. There are 15 residues in the CDR3. The germline V gene has CDR1 SGHRS and CDR2 YFSETQ. The CDR3 protein is CASSLQVDEGSPLHF. In DNA, the CDR3 is TGCGCCAGCAGCTTGCAGGTAGACGAGGGTTCACCCCTCCACTTT. Using reference TRBV5-1 and TRBJ1-6 for the parts outside the CDR3, the full variable domain is KAGVTQTPRYLIKTRGQQVTLSCSPISGHRSVSWYQQTPGQGLQFLFEYFSETQRNKGNFPGRFSGRQFSNSRSEMNVSTLELGDSALYLCASSLQVDEGSPLHFGNGTRLTVT.

The genes are TRBV5-1 and TRBJ2-3, with TRBD2 matching 8 bases. The CDR3 consists of 15 residues. Germline lookup yields CDR1 SGHRS and CDR2 YFSETQ. V shed 2 bases and J 4 bases; nucleotides not matched to a gene: 6. The CDR3, as DNA: TGCGCCAGCAGCTTTGCTACTAGCGGTTCAGATACGCAGTATTTT. Amino acids: CASSFATSGSDTQYF.

The gene calls are TRBV6-4 and TRBJ1-2; possibly TRBD1 for D (5 bases). V was shortened by 0 bases and J by 8 bases, with 22 bases between the two germline ends. Germline-derived CDR1 and CDR2 are MRHNA and SNTAGT. The CDR3 is 17 residues long. For the CDR3, the DNA is TGTGCCAGCAGTGACTCCCACAGGACACTGACCTTTCAGGGCTACACCTTC. It is translated as CASSDSHRTLTFQGYTF.

V usage is TRBV7-9 and J usage is TRBJ2-1; D perhaps matches TRBD2 (6 bases). There are 13 residues in the CDR3. Trimming left V 10 bases short and J 5 bases short, with 15 bases between. Per germline, CDR1 SEHNR and CDR2 FQNEAQ (reference sequence). The CDR3 is CANSGTSNNEQFF. The CDR3 region has the DNA TGTGCCAACTCCGGGACTTCTAACAATGAGCAGTTCTTC.

This clonotype came up a few times. The chain is built from TRBV7-6 and TRBJ1-1; D gene uncertain. The CDR3 runs to 13 residues. V was shortened by 7 bases and J by 1 base, with 10 bases between the two germline ends. The germline V gene encodes CDR1 SGHVS and CDR2 FNYEAQ. The CDR3 is CASTRGANTEAFF. The CDR3 bases are TGTGCCAGCACCCGAGGAGCGAACACTGAAGCTTTCTTT. Combining the CDR3 with reference TRBV7-6 and TRBJ1-1 gives the whole variable domain GAGVSQSPRYKVTKRGQDVALRCDPISGHVSLYWYRQALGQGPEFLTYFNYEAQQDKSGLPNDRFSAERPEGSISTLTIQRTEQRDSAMYRCASTRGANTEAFFGQGTRLTVV.

This sequence joins TRBV4-3 and TRBJ1-4; 7 positions match TRBD1. This CDR3 has 16 residues. V was pared by 5 bases and J by 7 bases, with 13 bases of the junction left unmatched. Per the germline V gene, CDR1 is LGHNA and CDR2 is YSLEER. CDR3 region: CASSRSRQGVGEKLFF. CDR3 sequence (DNA): TGCGCCAGCAGCAGATCTAGACAGGGAGTGGGTGAAAAACTGTTTTTT.

This clonotype was seen a handful of times. The chain joins TRBV5-5 to TRBJ1-4; 9 nucleotides line up with TRBD1. The junction had 11 bases not matched to a gene; V was cut back by 2 bases and J by 3 bases. There are 18 residues in the CDR3. In germline, CDR1 is SGHKS, CDR2 YYEKEE (reference sequence). The CDR3 nucleotides are TGTGCCAGCAGCTTAGCCCCGGGACAGGGAGGCTCTAATGAAAAACTGTTTTTT. It specifies CASSLAPGQGGSNEKLFF. Together with reference TRBV5-5 and TRBJ1-4, the CDR3 gives the full variable domain: DAGVTQSPTHLIKTRGQQVTLRCSPISGHKSVSWYQQVLGQGPQFIFQYYEKEERGRGNFPDRFSARQFPNYSSELNVNALLLGDSALYLCASSLAPGQGGSNEKLFFGSGTQLSVL.

The rearrangement links TRBV7-6 to TRBJ2-6, with 8 nucleotides matching TRBD1. In germline, CDR1 is SGHVS, CDR2 FNYEAQ. V lost 5 bases and J lost 2; bases outside the gene matches: 2. The CDR3 runs 15 residues. CDR3 residues: CASSNRGAGANVLTF. The DNA of the CDR3 is TGTGCCAGCAGCAACAGGGGGGCTGGGGCCAACGTCCTGACTTTC.